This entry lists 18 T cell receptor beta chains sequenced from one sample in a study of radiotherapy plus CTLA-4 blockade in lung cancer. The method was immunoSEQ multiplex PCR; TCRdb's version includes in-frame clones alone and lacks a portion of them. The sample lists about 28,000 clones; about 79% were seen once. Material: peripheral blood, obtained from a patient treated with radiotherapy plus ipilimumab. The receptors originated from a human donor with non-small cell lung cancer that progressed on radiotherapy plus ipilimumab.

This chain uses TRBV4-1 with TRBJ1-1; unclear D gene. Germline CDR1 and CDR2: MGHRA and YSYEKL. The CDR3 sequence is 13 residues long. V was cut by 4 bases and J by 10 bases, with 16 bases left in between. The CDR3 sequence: CASSPASLGGAFF. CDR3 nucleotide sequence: TGCGCCAGCAGCCCTGCTAGCCTCGGAGGAGCTTTCTTT.

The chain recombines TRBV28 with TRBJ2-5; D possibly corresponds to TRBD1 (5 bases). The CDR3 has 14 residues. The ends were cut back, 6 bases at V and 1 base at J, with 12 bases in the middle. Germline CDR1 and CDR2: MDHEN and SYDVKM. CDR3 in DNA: TGTGCCAGCAGCCCGACAGCCTTCCAAGAGACCCAGTACTTC. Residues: CASSPTAFQETQYF.

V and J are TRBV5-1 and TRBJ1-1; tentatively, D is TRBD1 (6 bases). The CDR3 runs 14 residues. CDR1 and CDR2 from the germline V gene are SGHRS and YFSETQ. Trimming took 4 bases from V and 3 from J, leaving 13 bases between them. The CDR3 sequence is CASSPVAGDTEAFF. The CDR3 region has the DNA TGCGCCAGCAGCCCGGTGGCAGGGGACACTGAAGCTTTCTTT.

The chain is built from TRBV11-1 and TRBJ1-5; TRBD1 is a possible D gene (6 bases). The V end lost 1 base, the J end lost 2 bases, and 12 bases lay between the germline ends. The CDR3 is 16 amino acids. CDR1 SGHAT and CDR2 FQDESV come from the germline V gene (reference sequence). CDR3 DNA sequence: TGTGCCAGCAGCTTAGGAGCCGGGGGCGGCAATCAGCCCCAGCATTTT. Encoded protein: CASSLGAGGGNQPQHF.

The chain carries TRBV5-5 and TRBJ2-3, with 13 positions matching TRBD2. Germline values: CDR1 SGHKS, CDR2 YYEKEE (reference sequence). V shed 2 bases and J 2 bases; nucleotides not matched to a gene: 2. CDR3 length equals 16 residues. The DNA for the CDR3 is TGTGCCAGCAGCTTTGGACTAGCGGGAGCCACAGATACGCAGTATTTT. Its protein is CASSFGLAGATDTQYF.

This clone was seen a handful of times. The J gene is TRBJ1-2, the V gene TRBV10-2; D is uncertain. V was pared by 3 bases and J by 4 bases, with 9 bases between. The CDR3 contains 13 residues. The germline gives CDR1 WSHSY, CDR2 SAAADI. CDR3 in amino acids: CASSEQGPYGYTF. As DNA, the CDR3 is TGCGCCAGCAGTGAACAAGGGCCCTATGGCTACACCTTC.

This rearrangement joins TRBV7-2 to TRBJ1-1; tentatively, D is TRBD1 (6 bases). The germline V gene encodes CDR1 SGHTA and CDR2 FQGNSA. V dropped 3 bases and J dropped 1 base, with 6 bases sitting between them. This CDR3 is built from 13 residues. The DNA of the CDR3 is TGTGCCAGCAGCTTGGGGGCGAACACTGAAGCTTTCTTT. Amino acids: CASSLGANTEAFF.

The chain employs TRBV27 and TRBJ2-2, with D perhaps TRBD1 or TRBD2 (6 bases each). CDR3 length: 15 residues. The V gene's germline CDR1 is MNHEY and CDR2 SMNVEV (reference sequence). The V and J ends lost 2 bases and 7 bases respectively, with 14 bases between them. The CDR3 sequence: CASSLLRGRVGELFF. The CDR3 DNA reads TGTGCCAGCAGTTTACTACGGGGGCGTGTCGGGGAGCTGTTTTTT.

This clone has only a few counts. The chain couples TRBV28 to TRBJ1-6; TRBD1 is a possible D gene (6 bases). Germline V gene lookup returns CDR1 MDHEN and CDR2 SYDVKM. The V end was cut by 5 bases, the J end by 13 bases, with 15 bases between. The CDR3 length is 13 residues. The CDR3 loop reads CASSTTGREPLHF. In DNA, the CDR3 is TGTGCCAGCAGTACCACAGGGCGCGAGCCCCTCCACTTT. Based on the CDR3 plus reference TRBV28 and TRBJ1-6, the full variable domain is DVKVTQSSRYLVKRTGEKVFLECVQDMDHENMFWYRQDPGLGLRLIYFSYDVKMKEKGDIPEGYSVSREKKERFSLILESASTNQTSMYLCASSTTGREPLHFGNGTRLTVT.

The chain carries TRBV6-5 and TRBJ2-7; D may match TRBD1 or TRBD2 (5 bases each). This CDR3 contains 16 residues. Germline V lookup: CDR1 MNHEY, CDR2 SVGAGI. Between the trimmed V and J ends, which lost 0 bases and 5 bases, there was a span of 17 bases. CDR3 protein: CASSYSGVAVLDEQYF. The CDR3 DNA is TGTGCCAGCAGTTACTCGGGGGTAGCCGTCTTGGACGAGCAGTACTTC.

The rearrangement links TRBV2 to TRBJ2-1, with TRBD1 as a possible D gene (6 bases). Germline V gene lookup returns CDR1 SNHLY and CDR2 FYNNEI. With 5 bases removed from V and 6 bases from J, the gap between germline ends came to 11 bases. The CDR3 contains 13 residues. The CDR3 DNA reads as TGTGCCAGCAGTCCAACAGGGAGCAATGAGCAGTTCTTC. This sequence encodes CASSPTGSNEQFF.

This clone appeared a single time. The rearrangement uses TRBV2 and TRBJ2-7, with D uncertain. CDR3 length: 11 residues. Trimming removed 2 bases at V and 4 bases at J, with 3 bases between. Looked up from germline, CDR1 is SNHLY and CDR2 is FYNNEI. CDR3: CASSERYEQYF. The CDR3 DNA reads TGTGCCAGCAGTGAACGGTACGAGCAGTACTTC.

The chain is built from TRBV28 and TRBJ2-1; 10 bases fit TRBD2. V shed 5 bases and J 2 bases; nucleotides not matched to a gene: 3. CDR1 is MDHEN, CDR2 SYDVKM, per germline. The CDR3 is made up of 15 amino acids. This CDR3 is CASSPLAGAYNEQFF. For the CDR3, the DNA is TGTGCCAGCAGTCCTCTAGCGGGGGCCTACAATGAGCAGTTCTTC.

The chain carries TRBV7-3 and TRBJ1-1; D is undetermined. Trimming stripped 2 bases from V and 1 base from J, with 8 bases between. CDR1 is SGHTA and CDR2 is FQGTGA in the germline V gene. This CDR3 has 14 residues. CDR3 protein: CASSLGPGNTEAFF. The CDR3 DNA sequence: TGTGCCAGCAGCTTAGGGCCGGGGAACACTGAAGCTTTCTTT.

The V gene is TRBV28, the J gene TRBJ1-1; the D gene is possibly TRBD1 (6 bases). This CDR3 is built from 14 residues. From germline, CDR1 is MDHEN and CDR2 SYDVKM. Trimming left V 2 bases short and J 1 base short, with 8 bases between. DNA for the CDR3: TGTGCCAGCAGTTTAATGGGGGCGAACACTGAAGCTTTCTTT. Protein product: CASSLMGANTEAFF.

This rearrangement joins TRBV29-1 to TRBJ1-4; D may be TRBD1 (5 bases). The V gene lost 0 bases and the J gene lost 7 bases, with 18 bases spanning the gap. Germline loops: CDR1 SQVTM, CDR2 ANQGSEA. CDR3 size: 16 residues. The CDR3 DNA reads TGCAGCGTTGAAGATCGGGACGGGGGATATGGTGAAAAACTGTTTTTT. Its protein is CSVEDRDGGYGEKLFF.

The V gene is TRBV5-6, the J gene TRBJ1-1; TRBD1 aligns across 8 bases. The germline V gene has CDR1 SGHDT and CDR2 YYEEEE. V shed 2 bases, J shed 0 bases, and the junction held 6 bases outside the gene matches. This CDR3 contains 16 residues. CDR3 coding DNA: TGTGCCAGCAGCTTAGGAAACAGGGGGTTGAACACTGAAGCTTTCTTT. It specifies CASSLGNRGLNTEAFF.

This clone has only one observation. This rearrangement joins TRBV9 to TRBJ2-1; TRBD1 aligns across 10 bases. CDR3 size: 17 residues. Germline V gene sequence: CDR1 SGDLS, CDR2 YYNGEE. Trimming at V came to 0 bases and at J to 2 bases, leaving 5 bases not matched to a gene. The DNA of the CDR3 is TGTGCCAGCAGCGTAGAGGGACAGGGGCGACCCTACAATGAGCAGTTCTTC. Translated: CASSVEGQGRPYNEQFF.